This T cell receptor beta chain was profiled in a study of CD8+ T cells in alopecia areata. V lost 3 bases to trimming and J lost 5 bases; unmatched junction nucleotides: 3. The CDR3 is 13 residues long. CDR1 is SQVTM and CDR2 is ANQGSEA in the germline V gene. On this clone itself: Antigen unknown.

Study-level findings and limits: Among the 100 top clones, expanded CD8+ clones, like scalp clonality, were significantly decreased by tofacitinib.

Following RNA extraction, reverse transcription yielded cDNA that acted as the sequencing template. Sequenced by immunoSEQ multiplex PCR; TCRdb stores in-frame clones only, minus some. The sample lists 200,000 to 250,000 clones; 64% were seen once. Treatment noted: oral pan-JAK inhibitor, 5-10 mg twice daily. The sequence derives from a human donor with alopecia areata. J is TRBJ1-1 and V is TRBV29-1; TRBD1 matches at 10 bases. The source was CD4+ T cells sorted from blood, collected at week 4, from a patient treated with tofacitinib. In nucleotides, the CDR3 is TGCAGCGTTGACGGGACAGGGGAGACTGAAGCTTTCTTT. Encoded protein: CSVDGTGETEAFF. The variable domain in full, completed from reference TRBV29-1 and TRBJ1-1, reads SAVISQKPSRDICQRGTSLTIQCQVDSQVTMMFWYRQQPGQSLTLIATANQGSEATYESGFVIDKFPISRPNLTFSTLTVSNMSPEDSSIYLCSVDGTGETEAFFGQGTRLTVV.